This is a list of T cell receptor beta chains from one sample in a study of cytomegalovirus exposure and HLA in healthy donors. This table comes from immunoSEQ multiplex PCR, and its TCRdb copy is limited to in-frame clones, with some not included. The table shows about 170,000 clones, with approximately 80% occurring only once. Input material: PBMCs. The receptors originated from a woman between 50 and 59 years old in good health and CMV-seropositive. CDR3s include the opening cysteine and the closing phenylalanine or tryptophan. Where a row states a size, it is once, few, many or the class of an expanded clone; other rows omit it.

v_gene	abundance	j_gene	CDR3aa
TRBV30	few	TRBJ2-2	CAWSGGSDTGELFF
TRBV2	-	TRBJ2-2	CASTQTGSGELFF
TRBV7-2	-	TRBJ2-7	CASSGQANSYEQYF
TRBV5-8	-	TRBJ1-1	CASSLEDRGSWTEAFF
TRBV18	-	TRBJ2-1	CASSPPAGAGYNEQFF
TRBV29-1	-	TRBJ2-1	CSVEGQIGRALSSYNEQFF
TRBV7-9	-	TRBJ2-7	CASSLGRAYEQYF
TRBV10-3	-	TRBJ2-5	CAISEPGLAGNGETQYF
TRBV5-1	-	TRBJ2-7	CASSLDPGVAYEQYF
TRBV18	-	TRBJ2-5	CASSPDQGAGETQYF
TRBV11-3	-	TRBJ2-7	CASSHVGGGAIEQYF
TRBV14	-	TRBJ2-1	CASSQDGDRGSFNEQFF
TRBV7-9	once	TRBJ1-3	CASSIDRGPGNTIYF
TRBV5-5	-	TRBJ1-5	CASSSGSHGQPQHF
TRBV19	-	TRBJ1-2	CASSIVPGDLHGYTF
TRBV6-1	-	TRBJ1-2	CASSVSGTENYGYTF
TRBV18	-	TRBJ2-5	CASSLGQGQETQYF
TRBV29-1	-	TRBJ2-3	CSVPGLARSTDTQYF
TRBV9	once	TRBJ2-1	CASSVREQYNEQFF
TRBV13	-	TRBJ2-3	CASSLGGYTDTQYF
TRBV10-3	-	TRBJ1-5	CAISAIDRGRNQPQHF
TRBV2	once	TRBJ2-5	CASSPGLALETQYF
TRBV9	-	TRBJ2-2	CASTGHSNTGELFF
TRBV11-2	-	TRBJ2-6	CASSARQGVEGANVLTF
TRBV7-2	-	TRBJ2-3	CASSSIGTSGTDTQYF
TRBV4-3	-	TRBJ2-1	CASSQGTSANDNEQFF
TRBV9	-	TRBJ2-7	CASSTGQGTYEQYF
TRBV11-2	-	TRBJ2-7	CASSSLHGWQYF
TRBV7-2	-	TRBJ1-5	CASSSDNFNQPQHF
TRBV9	-	TRBJ1-2	CASSAPSSRTGDNYGYTF
TRBV5-6	few	TRBJ1-2	CASSSGTVYGYTF
TRBV10-3	-	TRBJ2-7	CAISDPGQGDYEQYF
TRBV6-5	-	TRBJ1-3	CASGRRSGNTIYF
TRBV7-2	-	TRBJ1-1	CASSLETTRNTEAFF
TRBV19	-	TRBJ2-5	CASSAGGQGAVETQYF
TRBV7-3	-	TRBJ2-6	CASSLSGSGANVLTF
TRBV6-1	-	TRBJ1-4	CASSPVATNEKLFF
TRBV28	-	TRBJ1-5	CASSSPVLPQHF
TRBV29-1	-	TRBJ1-1	CSVEGGTTTEAFF
TRBV18	-	TRBJ1-5	CASSPVNRGSNQPQHF
TRBV30	-	TRBJ1-4	CAWMDRDGEKLFF
TRBV4-2	few	TRBJ1-2	CASSQDAGGQNYGYTF
TRBV19	-	TRBJ1-5	CASSANRQGFAQPQHF
TRBV10-3	-	TRBJ1-3	CAISESHGNTIYF